Sequencing of this TCR beta chain was carried out in a study of shared clonotypes between healthy human individuals. This CDR3 spans 15 amino acids. CDR1 and CDR2 (germline): LNHDA, SQIVND (reference sequence). With 3 bases clipped from V and 2 bases from J, the junction kept 3 bases outside the gene matches. Free of recent acute infections or vaccinations, the donors were healthy HIV-negative adults. Deep-level running was used for the assay. The method was immunoSEQ multiplex PCR; TCRdb's version includes in-frame clones alone and lacks a portion of them. The table lists about 490,000 clones, 70% to 80% of them singletons.

This sequence originates from a woman aged 40 to 50 in good health. Some clones in this sample may be carry-over from other donors' samples. The V gene is TRBV19, the J gene TRBJ2-1; 8 bases are a match to TRBD2. Sequencing was carried out using PBMCs. CDR3 in DNA: TGTGCCAGTAGTATCCGGCGGGGGGCCTACAATGAGCAGTTCTTC. Protein product: CASSIRRGAYNEQFF.